The present entry profiles one T cell receptor (beta chain) with its context. The antigen this receptor binds is unknown. Per-nucleotide qualities are absent, and no much larger clonotype sits a single base away. This specimen comes from a study of blood T cell repertoires in COVID-19 (dated by TCRdb to about 2020). A note on the overall study: Samples from collaborators originated in the United States, Italy and Spain and spanned both the acute and convalescent phases of COVID-19. The repertoires were made available in a free public database intended to serve as a resource for research on the immune response to SARS-CoV-2. Where HLA class I and class II types were available, the types were taken from metadata supplied by the sample provider, not from assay-based typing. The material from the prospective study consisted of cDNA or gDNA derived from T cells, B-cell-depleted T cells, or PBMCs. Sample metadata almost always included a de-identified subject ID, COVID-19 status, age in years and sex. The samples were drawn from two sources: the first 160 participants of the ongoing ImmuneRACE study, and 1,000 to 1,500 subjects contributed by 6 global collaborators. Deeply sampled blood TCRbeta repertoires from subjects exposed to, actively infected with, or recovered from COVID-19 were included in the dataset. Beyond this particular receptor, the publication reports: Clinical and demographic metadata were provided uncurated, with the amount varying by source and participant.

TCRbeta CDR3 regions were amplified from genomic DNA by means of the immunoSEQ Assay, a bias-controlled multiplex PCR. As for the original processing: The number of nucleated cells in each sample was estimated from the amplification of reference gene primers within the assay. To quantify the absolute abundance of each unique TCRbeta CDR3 rearrangement, sequence reads were collapsed and filtered. Productive Simpson clonality was computed per sample as the square root of Simpson's diversity index over productive rearrangements. This immuneACCESS table, as held by TCRdb, lists in-frame sequences with V and J called but not all clones. Of the missing ones, under half trace to an unresolved V gene in checked studies; the others have no known cause. The DNA gave D and trimming, while V, J and clone size come from that table. A total of about 220,000 clones appear in this sample, 82% of them only once. 3.6% of the sample lies in the top ten.

The collaborating institutions used their own protocols to collect whole blood in K2EDTA tubes. For TCRbeta analysis, collaborators shipped samples as frozen whole blood, isolated PBMCs, or DNA extracted from either of those sample types. The germline V and J ends show losses of 6 bases and 12 bases respectively, and no gene match explains 13 bases of the junction. CDR1 and CDR2 are read off the germline V gene as SGHRS and YFSETQ. Measured from the cysteine to the phenylalanine, the CDR3 is 15 residues long. Here the CDR3 DNA is all that survives: 45 bases in frame from base 1. The sequence came from a woman of 80 years or more with acute or convalescent COVID-19. The sequencing input was peripheral blood. The rearranged chain carries TRBV5-1 and TRBJ2-6; TRBD1 agrees with 9 junctional bases. The nucleotide sequence is given as TGCGCCAGCACCGACCAGGGGACAGGGACTTCCGTCCTGACTTTC. This is translated as CASTDQGTGTSVLTF.